Sequencing of this T cell receptor beta chain was carried out in a study of identical twins. Overall study findings and caveats: The same donors were not followed; conclusions instead depended on cross-sectional statistical analysis.

Concerning this clonotype itself: Antigen: not known.

The cDNA had a unique molecular identifier and a template-switch universal primer site. MiXCR was run by TCRdb on the 5' RACE reads, yielding one entry per CDR3 protein. The data contain 200,000 to 250,000 distinct CDR3 sequences, around 6.8% of them seen just once; the ten biggest clones take up about 1.9%. These data also formed part of another study, on yellow fever vaccine responses in identical twins.

This TCR was sampled from a woman between 18 and 30 years old in good health. The sample consisted of memory (CD45RO+) T cells sorted from blood.

The chain's CDR3 is CASSLGGGPTYEQYF. The CDR3 nucleotides read TGTGCCAGCAGCTTAGGCGGGGGGCCCACCTACGAGCAGTACTTC. The rearrangement uses TRBV7-3 and TRBJ2-7, with TRBD2 identical over 8 bases. V was pared by 2 bases and J by 2 bases, with 5 bases of the junction left unmatched. The CDR3 is 15 amino acids. Germline loops: CDR1 SGHTA, CDR2 FQGTGA.